This T cell receptor beta chain was recovered during a study of shared clonotypes between healthy human individuals. This CDR3 has 13 amino acids. The germline V and J ends were trimmed by 5 bases and 0 bases, with 5 bases remaining between them. The germline V gene has CDR1 WSHSY and CDR2 SAAADI. The method was immunoSEQ multiplex PCR; TCRdb's version includes in-frame clones alone and lacks a portion of them. The sample lists a few million clones, 80% to 95% occurring once. Study conclusions and caveats: Despite large depth, rarefaction showed incomplete sorted-subset sequencing.

About this clone itself: The antigen is not known.

Material for sequencing was naive CD4+ T cells from PBMCs. Subset specified: CD45RA+ positively selected. The chain combines TRBV10-2 with TRBJ1-3; D is uncertain. The source of this sequence is a man aged 18-30 years in good health. Some clones in this sample may be carry-over from other donors' samples. CDR3 nucleotide sequence: TGCGCCAGCAGTCGTAACTCTGGAAACACCATATATTTT. Its protein is CASSRNSGNTIYF.